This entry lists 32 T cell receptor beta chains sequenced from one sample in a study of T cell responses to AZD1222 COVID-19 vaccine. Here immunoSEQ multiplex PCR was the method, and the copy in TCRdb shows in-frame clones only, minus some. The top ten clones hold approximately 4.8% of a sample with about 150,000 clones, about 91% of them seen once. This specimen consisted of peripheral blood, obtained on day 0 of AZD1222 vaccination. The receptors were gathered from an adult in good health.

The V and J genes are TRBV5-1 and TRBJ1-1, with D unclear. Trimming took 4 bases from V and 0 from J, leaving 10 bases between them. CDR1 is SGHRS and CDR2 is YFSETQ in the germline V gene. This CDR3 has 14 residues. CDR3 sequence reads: CASSATALNTEAFF. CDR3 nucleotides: TGCGCCAGCAGCGCCACAGCGCTGAACACTGAAGCTTTCTTT.

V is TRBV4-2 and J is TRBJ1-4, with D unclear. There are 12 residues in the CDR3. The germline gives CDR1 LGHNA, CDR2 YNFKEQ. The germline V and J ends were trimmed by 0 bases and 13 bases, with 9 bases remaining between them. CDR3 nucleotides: TGTGCCAGCAGCCAAGACAGTATAGGACTGTTTTTT. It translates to CASSQDSIGLFF.

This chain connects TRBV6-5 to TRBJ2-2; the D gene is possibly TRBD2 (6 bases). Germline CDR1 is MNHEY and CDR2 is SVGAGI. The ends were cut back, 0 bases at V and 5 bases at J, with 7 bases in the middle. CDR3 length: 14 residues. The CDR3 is CASSYSGGTGELFF. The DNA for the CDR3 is TGTGCCAGCAGTTACTCGGGGGGAACCGGGGAGCTGTTTTTT.

The CDR3 DNA follows: TGTGCCAGCAGCATTATGACAGGGTATGGCTACACCTTC. This codes for CASSIMTGYGYTF. The V gene is TRBV6-5, the J gene TRBJ1-2; 7 bases align to TRBD1. The germline CDR1 and CDR2 sequences are MNHEY and SVGAGI. Losses at the gene ends were 6 bases for V and 5 bases for J; bases not matched to a gene: 6. There are 13 residues in the CDR3.

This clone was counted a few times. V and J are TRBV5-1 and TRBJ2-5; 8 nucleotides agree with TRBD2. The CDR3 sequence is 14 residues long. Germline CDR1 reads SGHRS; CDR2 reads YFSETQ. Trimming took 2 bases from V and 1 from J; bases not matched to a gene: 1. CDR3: CASSLGTSQETQYF. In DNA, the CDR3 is TGCGCCAGCAGCTTAGGGACTAGCCAAGAGACCCAGTACTTC.

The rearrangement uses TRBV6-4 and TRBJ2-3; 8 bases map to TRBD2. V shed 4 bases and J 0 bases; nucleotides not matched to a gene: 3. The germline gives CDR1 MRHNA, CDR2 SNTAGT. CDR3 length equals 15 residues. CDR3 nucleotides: TGTGCCAGCAGTGGATCGGGAGGGAGCACAGATACGCAGTATTTT. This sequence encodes CASSGSGGSTDTQYF.

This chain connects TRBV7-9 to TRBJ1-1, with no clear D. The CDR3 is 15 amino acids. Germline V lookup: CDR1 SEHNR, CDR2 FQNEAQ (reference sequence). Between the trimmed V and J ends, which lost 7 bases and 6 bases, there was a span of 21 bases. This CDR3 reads CASNSRAEGRSEAFF. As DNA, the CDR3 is TGTGCCAGCAACAGCCGAGCGGAGGGTAGGTCTGAAGCTTTCTTT.

CDR3 region: CASSQDLRGGAYGYTF. CDR3 nucleotide sequence: TGCGCCAGCAGCCAAGATCTAAGGGGGGGCGCGTATGGCTACACCTTC. The chain is built from TRBV4-3 and TRBJ1-2; possible D gene TRBD1, 6 bases. The CDR3 is 16 residues long. Trimming stripped 0 bases from V and 5 bases from J, with 16 bases between. The germline gives CDR1 LGHNA, CDR2 YSLEER.

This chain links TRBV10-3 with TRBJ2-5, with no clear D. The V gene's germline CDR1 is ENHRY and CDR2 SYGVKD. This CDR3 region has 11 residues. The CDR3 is CPSGYQETQYF. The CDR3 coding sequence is TGTCCTTCTGGGTACCAAGAGACCCAGTACTTC.

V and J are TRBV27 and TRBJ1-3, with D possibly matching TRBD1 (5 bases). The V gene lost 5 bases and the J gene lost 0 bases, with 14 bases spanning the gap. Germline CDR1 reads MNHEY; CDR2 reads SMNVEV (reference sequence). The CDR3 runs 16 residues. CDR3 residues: CASSGPGRSSGNTIYF. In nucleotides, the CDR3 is TGTGCCAGCAGTGGACCGGGACGGAGCTCTGGAAACACCATATATTTT.

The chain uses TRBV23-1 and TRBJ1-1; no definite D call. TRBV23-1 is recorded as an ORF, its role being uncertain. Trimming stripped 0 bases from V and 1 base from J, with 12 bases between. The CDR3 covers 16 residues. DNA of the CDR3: TGCGCCAGCAGTCAATCTAGCAGGATTTGGAACACTGAAGCTTTCTTT. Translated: CASSQSSRIWNTEAFF.

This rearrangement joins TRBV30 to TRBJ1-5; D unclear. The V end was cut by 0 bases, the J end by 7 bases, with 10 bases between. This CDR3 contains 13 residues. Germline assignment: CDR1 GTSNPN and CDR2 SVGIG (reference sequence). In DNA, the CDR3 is TGTGCCTGGAGTGTATCCCTCGAGCAGCCCCAGCATTTT. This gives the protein CAWSVSLEQPQHF.

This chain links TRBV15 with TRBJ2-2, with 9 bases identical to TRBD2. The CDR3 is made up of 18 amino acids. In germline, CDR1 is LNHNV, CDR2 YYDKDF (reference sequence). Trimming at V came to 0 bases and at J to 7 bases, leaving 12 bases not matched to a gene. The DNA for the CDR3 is TGTGCCACCAGCAGAGAGGTCGTGCGGGAGGGCCGAAGCGGGGAGCTGTTTTTT. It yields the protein CATSREVVREGRSGELFF.

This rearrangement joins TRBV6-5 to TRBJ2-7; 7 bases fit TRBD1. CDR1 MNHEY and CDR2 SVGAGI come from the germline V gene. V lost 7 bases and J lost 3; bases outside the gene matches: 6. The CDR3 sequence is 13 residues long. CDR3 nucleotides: TGTGCCAGCACGGGACAGAGCAACTACGAGCAGTACTTC. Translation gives CASTGQSNYEQYF.

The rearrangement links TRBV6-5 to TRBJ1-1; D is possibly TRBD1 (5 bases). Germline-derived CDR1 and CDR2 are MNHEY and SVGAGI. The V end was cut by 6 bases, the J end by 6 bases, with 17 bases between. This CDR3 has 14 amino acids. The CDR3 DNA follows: TGTGCCAGCAGGCTACGTGGGGCGGTTGCTGAAGCTTTCTTT. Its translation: CASRLRGAVAEAFF.

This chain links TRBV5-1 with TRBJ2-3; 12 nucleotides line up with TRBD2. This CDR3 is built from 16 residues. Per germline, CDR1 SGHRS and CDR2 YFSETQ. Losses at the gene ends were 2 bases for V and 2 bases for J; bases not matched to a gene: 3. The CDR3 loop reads CASSLTSGRFTDTQYF. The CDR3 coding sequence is TGCGCCAGCAGCTTAACTAGCGGGAGGTTCACAGATACGCAGTATTTT.

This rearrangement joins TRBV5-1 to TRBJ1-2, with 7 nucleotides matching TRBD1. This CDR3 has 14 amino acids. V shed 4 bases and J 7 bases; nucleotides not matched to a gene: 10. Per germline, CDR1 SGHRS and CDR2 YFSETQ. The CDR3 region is CASSQTTGAGGYTF. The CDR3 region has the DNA TGCGCCAGCAGCCAAACTACAGGGGCGGGTGGCTACACCTTC.

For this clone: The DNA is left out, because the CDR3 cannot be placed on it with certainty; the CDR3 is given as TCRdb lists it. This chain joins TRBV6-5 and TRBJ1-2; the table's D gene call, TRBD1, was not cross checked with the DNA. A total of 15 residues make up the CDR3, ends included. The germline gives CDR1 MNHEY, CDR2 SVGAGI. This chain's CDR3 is CASSSSGQGLYGYTF.

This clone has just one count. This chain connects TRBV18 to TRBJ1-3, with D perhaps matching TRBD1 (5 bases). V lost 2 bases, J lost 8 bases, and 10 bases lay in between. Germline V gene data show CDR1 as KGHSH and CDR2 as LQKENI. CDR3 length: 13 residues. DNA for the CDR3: TGTGCCAGCTCACCAATACCGGGGGACACCATATATTTT. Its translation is CASSPIPGDTIYF.

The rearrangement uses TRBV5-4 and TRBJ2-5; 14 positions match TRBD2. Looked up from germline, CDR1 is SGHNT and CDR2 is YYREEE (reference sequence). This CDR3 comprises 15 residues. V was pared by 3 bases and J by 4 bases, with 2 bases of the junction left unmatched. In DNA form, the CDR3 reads TGTGCCAGCAGCTCGGGACTAGCGGGAGTAGAGACCCAGTACTTC. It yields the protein CASSSGLAGVETQYF.

The CDR3 is CASSLLDYEQYF. CDR3 sequence (DNA): TGTGCCAGCAGTTTACTGGACTACGAGCAGTACTTC. The chain has TRBV12-3 or TRBV12-4 and TRBJ2-7, with D unresolved. The V and J ends lost 2 bases and 3 bases respectively, with 5 bases between them. The CDR3 sequence is 12 residues long.

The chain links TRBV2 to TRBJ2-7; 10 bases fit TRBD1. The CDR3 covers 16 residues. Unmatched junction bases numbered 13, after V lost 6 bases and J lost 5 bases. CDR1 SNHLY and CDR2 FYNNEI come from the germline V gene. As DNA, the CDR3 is TGTGCCAGCAGCCCAACCCCGGGACAGGGGAATAACGAGCAGTACTTC. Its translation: CASSPTPGQGNNEQYF.

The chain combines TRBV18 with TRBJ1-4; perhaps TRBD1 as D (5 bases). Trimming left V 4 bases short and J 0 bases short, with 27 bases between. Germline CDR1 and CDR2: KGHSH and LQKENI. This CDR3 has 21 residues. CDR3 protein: CASSRKTPDTTSLATNEKLFF. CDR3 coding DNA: TGTGCCAGCTCACGTAAAACCCCGGACACGACCTCTCTTGCAACTAATGAAAAACTGTTTTTT.

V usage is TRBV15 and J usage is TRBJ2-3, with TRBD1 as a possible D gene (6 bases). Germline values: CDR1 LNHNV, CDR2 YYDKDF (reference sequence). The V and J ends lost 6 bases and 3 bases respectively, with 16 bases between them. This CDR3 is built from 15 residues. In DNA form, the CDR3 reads TGTGCCACCAGGAGAACCGGAACAGGGACAGATACGCAGTATTTT. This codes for CATRRTGTGTDTQYF.

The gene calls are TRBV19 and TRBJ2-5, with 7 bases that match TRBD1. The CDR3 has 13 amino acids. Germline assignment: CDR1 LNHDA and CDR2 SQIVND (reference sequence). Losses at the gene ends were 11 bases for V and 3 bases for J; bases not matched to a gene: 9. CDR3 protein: CACLDRAEETQYF. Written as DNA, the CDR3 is TGTGCCTGTCTAGACAGGGCCGAAGAGACCCAGTACTTC.

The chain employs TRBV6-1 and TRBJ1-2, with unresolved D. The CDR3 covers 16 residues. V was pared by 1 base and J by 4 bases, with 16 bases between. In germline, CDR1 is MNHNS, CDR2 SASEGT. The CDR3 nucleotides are TGTGCCAGCAGTGAAGTGGTCCCTCCGGTGGGCTATGGCTACACCTTC. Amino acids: CASSEVVPPVGYGYTF.

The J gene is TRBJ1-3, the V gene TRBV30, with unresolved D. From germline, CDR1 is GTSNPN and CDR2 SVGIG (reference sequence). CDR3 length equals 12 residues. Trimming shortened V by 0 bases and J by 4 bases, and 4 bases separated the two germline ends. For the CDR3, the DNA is TGTGCCTGGAGTGTCCAGGGAAACACCATATATTTT. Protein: CAWSVQGNTIYF.

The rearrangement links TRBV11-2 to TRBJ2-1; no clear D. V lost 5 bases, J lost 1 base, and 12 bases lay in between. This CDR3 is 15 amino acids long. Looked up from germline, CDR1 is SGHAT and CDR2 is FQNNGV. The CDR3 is CASSLRSQSYNEQFF. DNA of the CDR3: TGTGCCAGCAGCCTACGGTCACAGTCCTACAATGAGCAGTTCTTC.

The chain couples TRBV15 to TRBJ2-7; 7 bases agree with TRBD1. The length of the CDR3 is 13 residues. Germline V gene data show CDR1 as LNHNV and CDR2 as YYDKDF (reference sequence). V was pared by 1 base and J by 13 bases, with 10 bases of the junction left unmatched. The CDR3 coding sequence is TGTGCCACCAGCAGAGGTGGACAGGACCTCCTCTACTTC. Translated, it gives CATSRGGQDLLYF.

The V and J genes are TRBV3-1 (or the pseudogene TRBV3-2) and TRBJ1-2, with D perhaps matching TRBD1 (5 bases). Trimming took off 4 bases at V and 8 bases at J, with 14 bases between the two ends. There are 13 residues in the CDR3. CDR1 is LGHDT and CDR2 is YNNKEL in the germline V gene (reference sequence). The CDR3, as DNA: TGTGCCAGCAGCCCCCAATGGGGCGGCGGCTACACCTTC. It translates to CASSPQWGGGYTF.

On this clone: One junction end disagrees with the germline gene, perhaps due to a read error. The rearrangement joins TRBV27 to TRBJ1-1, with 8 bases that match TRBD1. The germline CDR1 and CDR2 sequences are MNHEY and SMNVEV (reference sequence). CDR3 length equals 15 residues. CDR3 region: CASSPAGGVKTEAFF. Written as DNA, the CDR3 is TGTGCCAGCAGCCCGGCAGGGGGCGTGAAGACTGAAGCTTTCTTT.

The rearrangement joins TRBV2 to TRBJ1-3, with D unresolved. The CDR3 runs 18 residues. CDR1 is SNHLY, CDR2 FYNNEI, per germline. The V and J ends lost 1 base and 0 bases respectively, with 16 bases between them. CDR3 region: CASSEGTTHPISGNTIYF. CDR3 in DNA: TGTGCCAGCAGTGAAGGAACGACGCACCCGATCTCTGGAAACACCATATATTTT.